The next 29 T cell receptor beta chains were all read from a single sample in a study of CD8+CD57+ T cells in acquired aplastic anemia. The sequenced patients had an expansion of CD8+CD57+ cells seen by flow cytometry. Genomic DNA, serving as template, underwent TCR beta VDJ and CDR3 profiling. TCRdb reprocessed the reads via MiXCR and lists one record per CDR3 protein. The sample contains around 120,000 distinct CDR3 sequences, approximately 36% of which appear only once. Sequenced: sorted CD4+, CD8+, or CD8+CD57+ T cells (not recorded which) from PBMCs. The receptors stem from a human donor with aplastic anemia.

This clonotype was recorded at least ten times. V and J are TRBV19 and TRBJ2-1, with 8 bases aligning to TRBD2. V shed 7 bases, J shed 4 bases, and the junction held 15 bases outside the gene matches. This CDR3 has 17 residues. Germline assignment: CDR1 LNHDA and CDR2 SQIVND (reference sequence). The CDR3 is CASTPSAPGLVYNEQFF. As DNA, the CDR3 is TGTGCCAGTACCCCATCCGCCCCGGGACTAGTTTACAATGAGCAGTTCTTC.

The chain carries TRBV25-1 and TRBJ2-7; the D is unclear. Trimming removed 2 bases from V and 3 bases from J, with 11 bases in between. This CDR3 contains 14 residues. Germline assignment: CDR1 MGHDK and CDR2 SYGVNS. CDR3 in amino acids: CASSERTDGYEQYF. The CDR3 region has the DNA TGTGCCAGCAGTGAAAGGACGGACGGCTACGAGCAGTACTTC.

This clonotype has a count of ten or more. The gene calls are TRBV6-1 and TRBJ1-6; D call uncertain. The germline CDR1 and CDR2 sequences are MNHNS and SASEGT. The CDR3 length is 14 residues. The V end was cut by 5 bases, the J end by 8 bases, with 13 bases between. The CDR3 reads CASSPGGVDSPLHF. The CDR3, as DNA: TGTGCCAGCAGTCCCGGCGGGGTGGATTCACCCCTCCACTTT.

This clonotype was picked up many times. The chain employs TRBV19 and TRBJ2-3; no clear D gene. Germline V gene data show CDR1 as LNHDA and CDR2 as SQIVND (reference sequence). The V gene lost 7 bases and the J gene lost 5 bases, with 25 bases spanning the gap. The length of the CDR3 is 17 residues. CDR3 amino acids: CASKLTSSAVRQDTQYF. Written as DNA, the CDR3 is TGTGCCAGTAAACTTACATCATCCGCAGTGCGTCAAGATACGCAGTATTTT.

V and J are TRBV6-5 and TRBJ1-2, with D uncertain. In germline, CDR1 is MNHEY, CDR2 SVGAGI. This CDR3 comprises 14 residues. The V end lost 4 bases, the J end lost 2 bases, and 11 bases lay between the germline ends. The CDR3 is CASSLEDHNYGYTF. CDR3 sequence (DNA): TGTGCCAGCAGTTTAGAGGACCACAACTATGGCTACACCTTC.

This clonotype has a count of ten or more. CDR3 sequence (DNA): TGCGCCAGCAGCCACTTGGTACAAAGGAAAAACATTCAGTACTTC. It specifies CASSHLVQRKNIQYF. The gene calls are TRBV4-1 and TRBJ2-4; no reliable D call. Germline lookup yields CDR1 MGHRA and CDR2 YSYEKL. The CDR3 is 15 residues long. Deletions cut 3 bases from V and 4 bases from J, with 13 bases between.

The chain recombines TRBV6-1 with TRBJ2-7; 7 bases match TRBD2. Trimming took 7 bases from V and 6 from J; bases not matched to a gene: 9. This CDR3 region has 13 residues. Per germline, CDR1 MNHNS and CDR2 SASEGT. CDR3 sequence reads: CASTGTNPPEQYF. The CDR3 DNA sequence: TGTGCCAGCACCGGGACTAACCCACCCGAGCAGTACTTC.

On this clonotype itself: A much larger clone is a single base away; this may be a read error. The genes are TRBV7-2 and TRBJ2-5, with 8 positions matching TRBD1. The CDR3 contains 15 residues. V lost 3 bases to trimming and J lost 1 base; unmatched junction nucleotides: 4. CDR1 and CDR2 from the germline V gene are SGHTA and FQGNSA. CDR3 in amino acids: CASSFRTGIQETQYF. Written as DNA, the CDR3 is TGTGCCAGCAGCTTCCGGACAGGGATCCAAGAGACCCAGTACTTC.

This clonotype was seen at least ten times. The V and J genes are TRBV25-1 and TRBJ1-1, with TRBD1 as a possible D gene (6 bases). Germline CDR1 MGHDK, CDR2 SYGVNS. The CDR3 is made up of 14 amino acids. V lost 5 bases to trimming and J lost 1 base, with 11 bases between them. In DNA form, the CDR3 reads TGTGCCAGCAGTTATCGGACAGCGAACACTGAAGCTTTCTTT. It encodes CASSYRTANTEAFF.

V and J are TRBV10-3 and TRBJ1-1; a possible D gene is TRBD1 (5 bases). V was trimmed by 0 bases and J by 7 bases, leaving 6 bases between them. The CDR3 is made up of 12 amino acids. In germline, CDR1 is ENHRY, CDR2 SYGVKD. The CDR3 coding sequence is TGTGCCATCAGTGAGTCGGGGGGTGAAGCTTTCTTT. Translated, it gives CAISESGGEAFF.

This clonotype was seen at least ten times. The genes are TRBV2 and TRBJ2-3; no clear D. With 0 bases removed from V and 6 bases from J, the gap between germline ends came to 13 bases. Germline lookup yields CDR1 SNHLY and CDR2 FYNNEI. CDR3 length: 15 residues. CDR3 bases: TGTGCCAGCAGTGAAGCGCTTGTCAGAAGGGATACGCAGTATTTT. Translating it yields CASSEALVRRDTQYF.

This clonotype has a count of ten or more. The rearrangement links TRBV11-2 to TRBJ1-1; no definite D call. The germline V gene encodes CDR1 SGHAT and CDR2 FQNNGV. The CDR3 runs 13 residues. V was cut by 3 bases and J by 11 bases, with 16 bases left in between. CDR3 region: CASSFTTRTGAFF. The CDR3 nucleotides read TGTGCCAGCAGCTTTACCACACGGACTGGGGCTTTCTTT.

The table lists this clonotype with a few counts. The rearrangement uses TRBV7-6 and TRBJ1-4, with TRBD1 as a possible D gene (5 bases). CDR1 is SGHVS and CDR2 is FNYEAQ in the germline V gene. Trimming removed 5 bases at V and 5 bases at J, with 18 bases between. The CDR3 extends over 16 amino acids. The CDR3: CASSLSEGRLNEKLFF. CDR3 coding DNA: TGTGCCAGCAGCCTGTCAGAGGGGCGGCTCAATGAAAAACTGTTTTTT.

V usage is TRBV10-3 and J usage is TRBJ2-7; 11 nucleotides agree with TRBD2. This CDR3 region has 17 residues. Germline V gene data show CDR1 as ENHRY and CDR2 as SYGVKD. V lost 5 bases, J lost 2 bases, and 11 bases stayed unmatched. CDR3 DNA: TGTGCCATCAGTTCCCCCGGGACTAGCGGTTCCCCCTACGAGCAGTACTTC. Its protein is CAISSPGTSGSPYEQYF.

This clonotype was observed a handful of times. The chain's CDR3 is CATRKANYGYTF. The CDR3 DNA reads as TGTGCCACCCGGAAAGCTAACTATGGCTACACCTTC. V and J are TRBV15 and TRBJ1-2; no firm D call. CDR1 LNHNV and CDR2 YYDKDF come from the germline V gene (reference sequence). The CDR3 has 12 amino acids. Between the trimmed V and J ends, which lost 8 bases and 0 bases, there was a span of 7 bases.

This clonotype was seen a handful of times. Here the CDR3 DNA reads TGTGCCAGCTCACCAGTGGCTAGCCACTACAATGAGCAGTTCTTC. It encodes CASSPVASHYNEQFF. The chain joins TRBV18 to TRBJ2-1, with D maybe TRBD2 (5 bases). This CDR3 region has 15 residues. Trimming removed 2 bases from V and 3 bases from J, with 11 bases in between. CDR1 is KGHSH and CDR2 is LQKENI in the germline V gene.

In this sample, this clonotype turned up a few times. The genes are TRBV27 and TRBJ1-6; D is unresolved. Trimming removed 1 base from V and 7 bases from J, with 17 bases in between. Germline V gene data show CDR1 as MNHEY and CDR2 as SMNVEV (reference sequence). The CDR3 sequence is 17 residues long. CDR3 DNA sequence: TGTGCCAGCAGTTTATATTGGCCCCCTCGGTCGAATTCACCCCTCCACTTT. Translating gives CASSLYWPPRSNSPLHF.

The chain couples TRBV9 to TRBJ2-2, with D maybe TRBD2 (6 bases). There are 14 residues in the CDR3. V gave up 0 bases and J gave up 7 bases, with 10 bases separating them. Germline CDR1 SGDLS, CDR2 YYNGEE. The CDR3 spells CASSVAGGRGELFF. The CDR3 bases are TGTGCCAGCAGCGTAGCTGGAGGGCGCGGGGAGCTGTTTTTT.

The chain is built from TRBV15 and TRBJ1-3; D gene uncertain. V was trimmed by 3 bases and J by 2 bases, leaving 8 bases between them. In germline, CDR1 is LNHNV, CDR2 YYDKDF (reference sequence). The CDR3 runs 14 residues. CDR3 in DNA: TGTGCCACCAGCAGCTCATATACTGGAAACACCATATATTTT. This encodes CATSSSYTGNTIYF.

At least ten counts were recorded for this clonotype. V and J are TRBV20-1 and TRBJ2-3; 10 positions match TRBD2. With 1 base clipped from V and 6 bases from J, the junction kept 4 bases outside the gene matches. The CDR3 sequence is 14 residues long. CDR1 and CDR2 (germline): DFQATT, SNEGSKA (reference sequence). CDR3 sequence: CSARGAGGFDTQYF. The DNA of the CDR3 is TGCAGTGCTAGAGGAGCGGGGGGGTTTGATACGCAGTATTTT.

This clonotype showed up many times. This chain joins TRBV20-1 and TRBJ2-7; D tentatively reads TRBD1 or TRBD2 (5 bases each). Trimming removed 1 base from V and 1 base from J, with 11 bases in between. The CDR3 spans 14 residues. CDR1 DFQATT and CDR2 SNEGSKA come from the germline V gene (reference sequence). CDR3 DNA: TGCAGTGCTAGAGGCGGGCCAGGGTCCTACGAGCAGTACTTC. Protein: CSARGGPGSYEQYF.

This chain uses TRBV18 with TRBJ1-6; 8 bases line up with TRBD1. Germline CDR1 KGHSH, CDR2 LQKENI. The length of the CDR3 is 17 residues. The junction had 11 bases not matched to a gene; V was cut back by 3 bases and J by 7 bases. The CDR3 spells CASSPPNRGNRNSPLHF. CDR3 nucleotide sequence: TGTGCCAGCTCACCGCCCAACAGGGGGAATAGGAATTCACCCCTCCACTTT.

As to this clonotype: One base away lies a much larger clone, so this may be a sequencing read error. J is TRBJ1-4 and V is TRBV6-4; D is ambiguous. CDR3 length: 14 residues. CDR1 is MRHNA, CDR2 SNTAGT, per germline. The V end lost 5 bases, the J end lost 7 bases, and 14 bases lay between the germline ends. In DNA form, the CDR3 reads TGTGCCAGCAGTCTCGAGGCCCTGGGTGAAAAACTGTTTTTT. This sequence encodes CASSLEALGEKLFF.

This clonotype was recorded at least ten times. The rearrangement uses TRBV29-1 and TRBJ1-3; no clear D. The CDR3 consists of 11 residues. The V gene's germline CDR1 is SQVTM and CDR2 ANQGSEA. The V end was cut by 2 bases, the J end by 4 bases, with 3 bases between. DNA for the CDR3: TGCAGCGTTGAAACCGGAAACACCATATATTTT. Protein product: CSVETGNTIYF.

This clonotype was observed a few times. CDR3 loop: CASSNRLGRGNTEAFF. CDR3 sequence (DNA): TGTGCCAGCAGCAATCGGCTAGGCAGGGGGAACACTGAAGCTTTCTTT. The gene calls are TRBV3-1 and TRBJ1-1; perhaps TRBD1 as D (6 bases). V was pared by 5 bases and J by 1 base, with 17 bases between. This CDR3 has 16 residues. Germline V CDR1 and CDR2: LGHDT, YNNKEL (reference sequence).

V is TRBV5-1 and J is TRBJ1-1, with 9 bases fitting TRBD1. V was clipped by 4 bases and J by 4 bases; unmatched bases: 8. Germline V gives CDR1 SGHRS, CDR2 YFSETQ. CDR3 size: 15 residues. CDR3 sequence (DNA): TGCGCCAGCAGCGTACAGGGGGCTAGCGGCACTGAAGCTTTCTTT. Its translation is CASSVQGASGTEAFF.

The chain carries TRBV29-1 and TRBJ1-3; D is unclear. CDR3 length: 12 residues. Germline V lookup: CDR1 SQVTM, CDR2 ANQGSEA. V lost 4 bases and J lost 0, with 4 bases in between. The DNA for the CDR3 is TGCAGCGTTGGGGACTCTGGAAACACCATATATTTT. This sequence encodes CSVGDSGNTIYF.

The chain has TRBV29-1 and TRBJ2-5; TRBD2 matches at 13 bases. CDR1 is SQVTM and CDR2 is ANQGSEA in the germline V gene. With 7 bases clipped from V and 4 bases from J, the junction kept 6 bases outside the gene matches. The CDR3 extends over 14 amino acids. The CDR3 DNA reads as TGCAGCGCCGAGGGACTAGCGGGGCTAGAGACCCAGTACTTC. This translates into CSAEGLAGLETQYF.

This clonotype was found many times. The chain carries TRBV7-9 and TRBJ1-3, with D possibly matching TRBD1 (6 bases). Per the germline V gene, CDR1 is SEHNR and CDR2 is FQNEAQ (reference sequence). The V gene lost 4 bases and the J gene lost 0 bases, with 16 bases spanning the gap. There are 17 residues in the CDR3. Here the CDR3 reads CASSSEGVGLSGNTIYF. DNA for the CDR3: TGTGCCAGCAGCTCCGAGGGGGTAGGCCTCTCTGGAAACACCATATATTTT.